The 31 T cell receptor beta chains below come from one sample, sequenced in a study of regulatory T cells in long-lasting Graves disease. Combining iRepertoire HTBI primers with Arm-PCR of CDR3 regions, the authors built TCR beta libraries. Using its own MiXCR run on the multiplex PCR reads, TCRdb lists one record per CDR3 protein. In the table there are hundreds of thousands of distinct CDR3 sequences, 20% to 25% of which are singletons. The time point: persistent/refractory GD, antithyroid drugs over 5 years with positive TRAb. After RNA was extracted from PBMCs, the TCR library was made from it. The starting material was peripheral blood mononuclear cells (PBMCs), obtained when the disease was refractory, from a patient treated with antithyroid drugs. The receptor set was obtained from a female donor with Graves disease.

The chain is built from TRBV4-3 and TRBJ1-6, with D possibly matching TRBD1 (5 bases). V shed 0 bases and J shed 7 bases, with 13 bases lying between them. This CDR3 spans 16 amino acids. Germline lookup yields CDR1 LGHNA and CDR2 YSLEER. CDR3 loop: CASSQEPRTKNSPLHF. In DNA, the CDR3 is TGCGCCAGCAGCCAAGAACCCAGGACAAAGAATTCACCCCTCCACTTT.

This chain joins TRBV15 and TRBJ1-1, with TRBD1 as a possible D gene (6 bases). The CDR3 runs 14 residues. Between the trimmed V and J ends, which lost 4 bases and 4 bases, there was a span of 13 bases. Germline CDR1 is LNHNV and CDR2 is YYDKDF (reference sequence). The CDR3 loop is CATSTGGVGTEAFF. The DNA of the CDR3 is TGTGCCACCAGCACCGGGGGCGTAGGCACTGAAGCTTTCTTT. Based on the CDR3 plus reference TRBV15 and TRBJ1-1, the full variable domain is DAMVIQNPRYQVTQFGKPVTLSCSQTLNHNVMYWYQQKSSQAPKLLFHYYDKDFNNEADTPDNFQSRRPNTSFCFLDIRSPGLGDTAMYLCATSTGGVGTEAFFGQGTRLTVV.

This clonotype was counted only a few times. The chain links TRBV15 to TRBJ1-2; D unresolved. The CDR3 is made up of 14 amino acids. CDR1 is LNHNV, CDR2 YYDKDF, per germline (reference sequence). The ends were cut back, 5 bases at V and 6 bases at J, with 16 bases in the middle. The CDR3 reads CATSRVGPQDGYTF. CDR3 coding DNA: TGTGCCACCAGCCGGGTCGGGCCCCAGGATGGCTACACCTTC.

This clonotype showed up many times. CDR3 region: CASSLWGSSGNTIYF. CDR3 nucleotide sequence: TGTGCCAGCAGCCTCTGGGGGAGCTCTGGAAACACCATATATTTT. The chain employs TRBV7-2 and TRBJ1-3, with D perhaps matching TRBD1 (5 bases). The CDR3 extends over 15 amino acids. Between the trimmed V and J ends, which lost 5 bases and 0 bases, there was a span of 11 bases. The V gene's germline CDR1 is SGHTA and CDR2 FQGNSA.

The sample holds many counts of this clonotype. The gene calls are TRBV7-3 and TRBJ1-6; weak D call: TRBD1 (5 bases). The V gene's germline CDR1 is SGHTA and CDR2 FQGTGA. The CDR3 consists of 14 residues. V lost 8 bases and J 10 bases, leaving 18 bases between the germline ends. CDR3: CASAIGGVNSPLHF. CDR3 DNA sequence: TGTGCCAGCGCTATCGGGGGAGTGAACTCACCCCTCCACTTT.

V and J are TRBV19 and TRBJ1-2, with D tentatively TRBD1 (5 bases). V lost 10 bases, J lost 8 bases, and 23 bases lay in between. Per germline, CDR1 LNHDA and CDR2 SQIVND (reference sequence). This CDR3 is 14 amino acids long. The CDR3 reads CATTTGRRTGGYTF. The CDR3 DNA sequence: TGTGCCACTACTACAGGACGGAGGACCGGGGGCTACACCTTC.

This clonotype was counted between two and nine times. The CDR3 coding sequence is TGCAGCGTTGAGCTAGCGGGAGGGCCTTACGAGCAGTACTTC. It is translated as CSVELAGGPYEQYF. The rearrangement uses TRBV29-1 and TRBJ2-7; 12 positions match TRBD2. The CDR3 runs 14 residues. V was pared by 3 bases and J by 4 bases, with 4 bases of the junction left unmatched. Germline V gene sequence: CDR1 SQVTM, CDR2 ANQGSEA.

Only a few counts were recorded for this clonotype. The rearrangement joins TRBV11-3 to TRBJ2-1, with 9 nucleotides matching TRBD2. V was clipped by 3 bases and J by 6 bases; unmatched bases: 6. Germline CDR1 SGHNT, CDR2 YENEEA. The CDR3 consists of 15 residues. The CDR3 here is CASSLAGLASNEQFF. The CDR3 DNA reads as TGTGCCAGCAGCTTGGCGGGACTAGCTAGCAATGAGCAGTTCTTC.

This sequence joins TRBV19 and TRBJ1-1; D remains ambiguous. The CDR3 totals 13 residues. Trimming cost V 3 bases and J 1 base, with 6 bases left between them. Germline-derived CDR1 and CDR2 are LNHDA and SQIVND (reference sequence). The CDR3 nucleotides read TGTGCCAGTAGTATCACTACGAACACTGAAGCTTTCTTT. Its protein is CASSITTNTEAFF.

This clonotype has a single count. CDR3 DNA sequence: TGCGCCAGCAGCCACCCGCCGGGACGCAGCTACGAGCAGTACTTC. Amino acid sequence: CASSHPPGRSYEQYF. The chain uses TRBV4-1 and TRBJ2-7; perhaps D is TRBD1 or TRBD2 (5 bases each). The CDR3 totals 15 residues. Germline CDR1 is MGHRA and CDR2 is YSYEKL. V was pared by 3 bases and J by 3 bases, with 15 bases between.

The gene calls are TRBV12-3 or TRBV12-4 and TRBJ2-2; a weak D match, TRBD1 (5 bases). The CDR3 is 15 residues long. Trimming took off 6 bases at V and 2 bases at J, with 13 bases between the two ends. The CDR3 protein is CASREQGFNTGELFF. For the CDR3, the DNA is TGTGCCAGCAGGGAGCAGGGTTTTAACACCGGGGAGCTGTTTTTT.

This clonotype was observed a few times. The chain carries TRBV20-1 and TRBJ1-1, with D unclear. This CDR3 is built from 14 residues. Germline CDR1 reads DFQATT; CDR2 reads SNEGSKA (reference sequence). V was shortened by 0 bases and J by 5 bases, with 13 bases between the two germline ends. CDR3 nucleotide sequence: TGCAGTGCTAGAGATTATGGCAGGACTACTGAAGCTTTCTTT. It encodes CSARDYGRTTEAFF.

In this sample, this clonotype turned up many times. The chain links TRBV7-2 to TRBJ2-5, with 10 bases fitting TRBD1. CDR1 and CDR2 from the germline V gene are SGHTA and FQGNSA. The CDR3 has 14 residues. The J segment lost 4 bases and the V segment lost 11 bases, leaving 10 bases of the junction unmatched. The CDR3 loop is CACTRQGAGETQYF. The CDR3 nucleotides are TGTGCCTGCACTCGACAGGGGGCGGGAGAGACCCAGTACTTC. The full variable domain, with the rest looked up from reference TRBV7-2 and TRBJ2-5, is GAGVSQSPSNKVTEKGKDVELRCDPISGHTALYWYRQSLGQGLEFLIYFQGNSAPDKSGLPSDRFSAERTGGSVSTLTIQRTQQEDSAVYLCACTRQGAGETQYFGPGTRLLVL.

The chain couples TRBV19 to TRBJ1-1; D gene unclear. Germline V lookup: CDR1 LNHDA, CDR2 SQIVND (reference sequence). The CDR3 is 14 residues long. V was pared by 3 bases and J by 4 bases, with 12 bases between. CDR3 residues: CASSMGRVATEAFF. The CDR3 DNA reads TGTGCCAGTAGTATGGGAAGGGTGGCCACTGAAGCTTTCTTT. Based on the CDR3 plus reference TRBV19 and TRBJ1-1, the full variable domain is DGGITQSPKYLFRKEGQNVTLSCEQNLNHDAMYWYRQDPGQGLRLIYYSQIVNDFQKGDIAEGYSVSREKKESFPLTVTSAQKNPTAFYLCASSMGRVATEAFFGQGTRLTVV.

This clonotype was detected many times. The chain is built from TRBV11-3 and TRBJ2-5; no reliable D call. V lost 1 base to trimming and J lost 1 base, with 16 bases between them. There are 17 residues in the CDR3. Germline CDR1 SGHNT, CDR2 YENEEA. The DNA of the CDR3 is TGTGCCAGCAGCTTAGCTTTCAGGAGTCTAATCCAAGAGACCCAGTACTTC. Its protein product is CASSLAFRSLIQETQYF.

About this clonotype itself: One base separates it from a far larger clone, so it is likely a read error. V gene TRBV7-9 combines with J gene TRBJ1-1; D unclear. Germline CDR1 and CDR2: SEHNR and FQNEAQ (reference sequence). This CDR3 comprises 13 residues. This CDR3 is CASSLVMNTEASF. Written as DNA, the CDR3 is TGTGCCAGCAGCTTAGTTATGAACACTGAAGCTTCCTTT.

As to this clonotype: A junction boundary mismatches the germline segment, possibly from a read error. The chain carries TRBV28 and TRBJ2-2, with TRBD1 matching 7 bases. Germline lookup yields CDR1 MDHEN and CDR2 SYDVKM. CDR3 length: 15 residues. The CDR3 nucleotides are TGTGTCAGCAGTGAAAACAGGGGTGGGACCGGGGAGCTGTTTTTT. Translating gives CVSSENRGGTGELFF.

This chain links TRBV7-9 with TRBJ1-2; weak D call: TRBD1 (6 bases). The CDR3 is 12 residues long. Trimming stripped 6 bases from V and 8 bases from J, with 13 bases between. Looked up from germline, CDR1 is SEHNR and CDR2 is FQNEAQ (reference sequence). The CDR3: CASRGRGEGYTF. The CDR3 DNA reads TGTGCCAGCAGAGGCAGGGGAGAGGGCTACACCTTC.

The sample holds many counts of this clonotype. The genes are TRBV19 and TRBJ2-7; maybe TRBD2 (6 bases). Germline CDR1 LNHDA, CDR2 SQIVND (reference sequence). The V gene lost 5 bases and the J gene lost 0 bases, with 17 bases spanning the gap. The CDR3 runs to 16 residues. The CDR3 sequence: CASSGGTASSSYEQYF. CDR3 in DNA: TGTGCCAGTAGTGGGGGGACCGCTAGCAGCTCCTACGAGCAGTACTTC. Together with reference TRBV19 and TRBJ2-7, the CDR3 gives the full variable domain: DGGITQSPKYLFRKEGQNVTLSCEQNLNHDAMYWYRQDPGQGLRLIYYSQIVNDFQKGDIAEGYSVSREKKESFPLTVTSAQKNPTAFYLCASSGGTASSSYEQYFGPGTRLTVT.

This clonotype has just a few counts. The chain uses TRBV11-2 and TRBJ2-3; 15 bases fit TRBD2. After removal of 5 bases from V and 4 bases from J, the junction contained 4 bases not matched to a gene. This CDR3 has 16 amino acids. Germline V gives CDR1 SGHAT, CDR2 FQNNGV. This CDR3 reads CASSPGLAGGSDTQYF. The CDR3 bases are TGTGCCAGCAGCCCGGGACTAGCGGGAGGATCAGATACGCAGTATTTT.

A few counts support this clonotype. The J gene is TRBJ1-1, the V gene TRBV30; D is perhaps TRBD1 (6 bases). The CDR3 consists of 13 residues. CDR1 GTSNPN and CDR2 SVGIG come from the germline V gene (reference sequence). Trimming took 5 bases from V and 3 from J, leaving 13 bases between them. As DNA, the CDR3 is TGTGCCTGGGGGGGGGGCAGGGACACTGAAGCTTTCTTT. Encoded protein: CAWGGGRDTEAFF. Full variable domain (rest looked up from reference TRBV30 and TRBJ1-1): SQTIHQWPATLVQPVGSPLSLECTVEGTSNPNLYWYRQAAGRGLQLLFYSVGIGQISSEVPQNLSASRPQDRQFILSSKKLLLSDSGFYLCAWGGGRDTEAFFGQGTRLTVV.

There are many counts of this clonotype. The chain carries TRBV27 and TRBJ2-7, with 7 nucleotides matching TRBD1. Germline values: CDR1 MNHEY, CDR2 SMNVEV (reference sequence). The V segment lost 6 bases and the J segment 0 bases; nucleotides outside the gene matches: 14. The CDR3 extends over 17 amino acids. CDR3 bases: TGTGCCAGCAGCTCGACGATGGGGACAGCCAGCTCCTACGAGCAGTACTTC. It is translated as CASSSTMGTASSYEQYF.

As concerns this clonotype: A junction boundary mismatches the germline segment, possibly from a read error. The chain links TRBV7-2 to TRBJ1-5; tentatively, D is TRBD1 (5 bases). Looked up from germline, CDR1 is SGHTA and CDR2 is FQGNSA. This CDR3 spans 15 amino acids. The CDR3 coding sequence is TGCGCCAGCAGCCAAGAAGGAACAGGCCCCTATCCCCAGCATTTT. Translation gives CASSQEGTGPYPQHF.

This clonotype was seen many times. The CDR3: CASSSADEGAKYLEGYTF. The CDR3 nucleotides are TGTGCCAGCAGCTCGGCGGACGAAGGGGCTAAGTACCTCGAGGGCTACACCTTC. The V call is TRBV11-2, the J call TRBJ1-2; D might be TRBD1 (5 bases). Germline V gene sequence: CDR1 SGHAT, CDR2 FQNNGV. CDR3 length: 18 residues. V lost 4 bases to trimming and J lost 8 bases, with 29 bases between them.

This clonotype was observed a handful of times. The chain has TRBV2 and TRBJ2-5; 10 bases match TRBD2. Looked up from germline, CDR1 is SNHLY and CDR2 is FYNNEI. V gave up 4 bases and J gave up 5 bases; unmatched junction bases: 7. CDR3 length: 15 residues. The CDR3: CASSAGTSVGETQYF. In nucleotides, the CDR3 is TGTGCCAGCAGTGCCGGGACTAGCGTGGGGGAGACCCAGTACTTC.

This clonotype was recorded at least ten times. The J gene is TRBJ1-5, the V gene TRBV20-1; TRBD1 matches 7 bases. This CDR3 contains 13 residues. Germline-derived CDR1 and CDR2 are DFQATT and SNEGSKA (reference sequence). Trimming took 3 bases from V and 5 from J; bases not matched to a gene: 4. In DNA, the CDR3 is TGCAGTGCTAGGGAAGACAGGGATCAGCCCCAGCATTTT. It codes for CSAREDRDQPQHF.

This chain joins TRBV5-1 and TRBJ2-3; maybe TRBD2 (5 bases). The CDR3 consists of 15 residues. V gave up 1 base and J gave up 0 bases, with 9 bases separating them. CDR1 is SGHRS, CDR2 YFSETQ, per germline. This chain's CDR3 is CASSLRGPSTDTQYF. CDR3 bases: TGCGCCAGCAGCTTGCGCGGGCCAAGCACAGATACGCAGTATTTT.

Only one count was recorded for this clonotype. The chain has TRBV6-5 and TRBJ2-2; 8 bases are a match to TRBD2. The CDR3 is made up of 19 amino acids. Germline assignment: CDR1 MNHEY and CDR2 SVGAGI. Trimming took 2 bases from V and 1 from J; bases not matched to a gene: 12. CDR3 sequence: CASSYHPRPAGGNTGELFF. CDR3 nucleotide sequence: TGTGCCAGCAGTTACCACCCCCGCCCGGCGGGGGGGAACACCGGGGAGCTGTTTTTT.

This clonotype was seen many times. The V gene is TRBV30, the J gene TRBJ2-7, with a possible D match to TRBD1 (5 bases). Germline V gives CDR1 GTSNPN, CDR2 SVGIG (reference sequence). The length of the CDR3 is 11 residues. The V end was cut by 3 bases, the J end by 4 bases, with 7 bases between. CDR3 residues: CAWSGQYEQYF. Written as DNA, the CDR3 is TGTGCCTGGAGCGGACAATACGAGCAGTACTTC.

This clonotype has just a few counts. The rearrangement links TRBV6-1 to TRBJ2-7; 11 bases agree with TRBD2. V was pared by 5 bases and J by 7 bases, with 7 bases of the junction left unmatched. The CDR3 sequence is 14 residues long. CDR1 and CDR2 (germline): MNHNS, SASEGT. The CDR3 coding sequence is TGTGCCAGCAGTACCGGGACTAGCGGTGGGGAGCAGTACTTC. This translates into CASSTGTSGGEQYF.

At least ten counts were recorded for this clonotype. The rearrangement joins TRBV12-3 or TRBV12-4 to TRBJ2-3, with D hard to call. The CDR3 loop spans 12 amino acids. Between the trimmed V and J ends, which lost 2 bases and 4 bases, there was a span of 4 bases. CDR3: CASSLYPDTQYF. CDR3 DNA sequence: TGTGCCAGCAGTTTATATCCAGATACGCAGTATTTT.